Sequencing of this T cell receptor beta chain was carried out in a study of radiation and T cells in renal cell carcinoma. TCRdb's table, derived via immunoSEQ multiplex PCR, lists solely in-frame clones and lacks some. The sample shows over 120,000 clones, 70% to 90% of them seen only once. Time point of the sample: baseline pretreatment blood. The treatment was: 15 Gy SBRT to primary tumor, nephrectomy 4 weeks later. A note on this clone: Antigen unknown.

CDR3 length: 12 amino acids. Looked up from germline, CDR1 is WSHSY and CDR2 is SAAADI. Trimming left V 3 bases short and J 5 bases short, with 7 bases between. Study-level points and caveats: From baseline, blood top tumor clonotypes peaked at 2 weeks post-radiation.

Source: blood, taken from a patient whose treatment included radiotherapy and nephrectomy. This clonotype was obtained from a woman aged 50 to 60 with renal cell carcinoma. J is TRBJ2-5 and V is TRBV10-2; D gene uncertain. The CDR3 loop reads CASSERWETQYF. The DNA for the CDR3 is TGCGCCAGCAGTGAACGGTGGGAGACCCAGTACTTC.